This T cell receptor (beta chain) was sequenced during a study of CD8+CD57+ T cells in acquired aplastic anemia. On the study more broadly: In CD4+ cells, healthy donors produced an average of roughly 11 million reads.

This clonotype was observed many times. Its antigen is still unknown. Study outcomes and limitations: Patients and controls shared 25 to 30 CD8+ CDR3 sequences, which appeared highly expressed in patients and within their immunodominant clones.

Germline CDR1 reads MNHEY; CDR2 reads SVGEGT. Trimming cost V 6 bases and J 7 bases; bases outside gene matches: 7. The CDR3 spans 15 residues. Profiling of TCR beta VDJ combinations and CDR3 sequences used genomic DNA as template. TCRdb recomputed calls from the reads with MiXCR, one row per CDR3 protein. The sample has some 45,000 distinct CDR3 sequences, about two thirds seen once; the top ten hold less than 25%. The source is a human donor in good health, serving as a control. What was sequenced was sorted CD4+, CD8+, or CD8+CD57+ T cells (not recorded which) from PBMCs. This chain joins TRBV6-2 or TRBV6-3 and TRBJ2-2, with 11 bases lining up with TRBD2. The CDR3 sequence: CASSRSGGAFGELFF. The CDR3 DNA sequence: TGTGCCAGCAGCCGTAGCGGGGGGGCGTTCGGGGAGCTGTTTTTT.